This T cell receptor (beta chain) was identified during a study of blood T cell repertoires in COVID-19. Trimming took 4 bases from V and 2 from J; bases not matched to a gene: 11. CDR1 LNHDA and CDR2 SQIVND come from the germline V gene (reference sequence). The CDR3 loop spans 17 amino acids. The protocol was immunoSEQ multiplex PCR, while the TCRdb copy is restricted to in-frame clones and leaves out a portion. Of more than 300,000 clones in the sample, 65% to 90% were seen once. Sequencing used PBMCs or T cells enriched from blood (not recorded which). The V gene is TRBV19, the J gene TRBJ2-3; 8 bases agree with TRBD2. The source is a man between 25 and 39 years old who had recovered from COVID-19. DNA of the CDR3: TGTGCCAGTAGTACTCGGACTAGCCCTAGGAACACAGATACGCAGTATTTT. This codes for CASSTRTSPRNTDTQYF.